This T cell receptor (beta chain) stems from a study of liver allograft versus peripheral blood T cells. On the study more broadly: Recipients' peripheral blood T cell receptor repertoires were compared with those in transplanted livers.

This clonotype was counted between two and nine times. Each CDR3 protein gets one entry after TCRdb re-called the reads with MiXCR. The data show roughly 3,700 distinct CDR3 sequences, with roughly 16% seen just once and under 25% held by the top ten. CDR1 and CDR2 from the germline V gene are SGHNT and YYREEE (reference sequence). The CDR3 sequence is 14 residues long. V gave up 0 bases and J gave up 5 bases, with 10 bases separating them. This chain uses TRBV5-4 with TRBJ2-3, with D hard to call. The TCR was taken from a human patient who had a liver transplant. Some T cells may trace back to the graft donor. The CDR3 region has the DNA TGTGCCAGCAGCTTGGGGGCGACTCAAGATACGCAGTATTTT. It codes for CASSLGATQDTQYF. The full variable domain, its missing parts supplied by reference TRBV5-4 and TRBJ2-3, is ETGVTQSPTHLIKTRGQQVTLRCSSQSGHNTVSWYQQALGQGPQFIFQYYREEENGRGNFPPRFSGLQFPNYSSELNVNALELDDSALYLCASSLGATQDTQYFGPGTRLTVL.